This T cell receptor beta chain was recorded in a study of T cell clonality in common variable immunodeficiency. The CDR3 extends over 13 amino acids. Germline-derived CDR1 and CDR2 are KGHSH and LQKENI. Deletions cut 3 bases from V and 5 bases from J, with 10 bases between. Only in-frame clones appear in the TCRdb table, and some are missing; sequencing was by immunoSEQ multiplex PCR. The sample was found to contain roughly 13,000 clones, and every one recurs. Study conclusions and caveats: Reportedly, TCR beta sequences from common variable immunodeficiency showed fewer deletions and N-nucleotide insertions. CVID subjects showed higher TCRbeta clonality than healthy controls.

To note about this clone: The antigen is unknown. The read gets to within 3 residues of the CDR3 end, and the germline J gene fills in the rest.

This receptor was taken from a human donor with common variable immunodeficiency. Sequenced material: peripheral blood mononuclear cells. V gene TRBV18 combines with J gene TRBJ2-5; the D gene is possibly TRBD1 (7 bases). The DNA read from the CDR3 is TGTGCCAGCTCACCGCAGGGGGGTGAGACC. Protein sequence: CASSPQGGET. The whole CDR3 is CASSPQGGETQYF.